Listed here are 26 T cell receptor beta chains from one sample, sequenced in a study of siplizumab effects on memory and regulatory T cells. Profiling relied on immunoSEQ multiplex PCR, and the TCRdb table lists in-frame clones only, not all of them. The sample shows more than 95,000 clones, 90% to 95% of them seen only once. Source material: non-Treg CD4+ T cells sorted from blood. The receptors derive from a human donor in good health.

V gene TRBV2 combines with J gene TRBJ2-7, with TRBD2 identical over 8 bases. Germline V gene lookup returns CDR1 SNHLY and CDR2 FYNNEI. The ends lost 6 bases at V and 3 bases at J; junction bases unmatched: 4. The CDR3 loop spans 13 amino acids. CDR3 loop: CASRSGGGYEQYF. The CDR3 bases are TGTGCCAGCAGGAGCGGGGGCGGCTACGAGCAGTACTTC.

The J gene is TRBJ1-5, the V gene TRBV18; TRBD1 matches at 7 bases. Per the germline V gene, CDR1 is KGHSH and CDR2 is LQKENI. Trimming removed 0 bases from V and 7 bases from J; junction bases left unmatched: 9. The CDR3 length is 16 residues. The CDR3 DNA sequence: TGTGCCAGCTCACCACCGCACAGGGGAACAGAGCAGCCCCAGCATTTT. It is translated as CASSPPHRGTEQPQHF.

The chain joins TRBV19 to TRBJ1-2; D perhaps matches TRBD1 (5 bases). Germline V gene sequence: CDR1 LNHDA, CDR2 SQIVND (reference sequence). Between the trimmed V and J ends, which lost 5 bases and 2 bases, there was a span of 9 bases. This CDR3 is 13 amino acids long. The CDR3 sequence: CASSEGLNYGYTF. The CDR3 nucleotides are TGTGCCAGTAGTGAGGGACTGAACTATGGCTACACCTTC.

This chain links TRBV6-5 with TRBJ2-5, with D tentatively TRBD2 (5 bases). CDR1 and CDR2 from the germline V gene are MNHEY and SVGAGI. V was trimmed by 0 bases and J by 5 bases, leaving 10 bases between them. The length of the CDR3 is 14 residues. CDR3 region: CASSYSRSGETQYF. CDR3 bases: TGTGCCAGCAGTTACTCGAGGTCGGGGGAGACCCAGTACTTC.

This chain joins TRBV28 and TRBJ2-3; D is uncertain. V was cut by 8 bases and J by 6 bases, with 18 bases left in between. CDR1 MDHEN and CDR2 SYDVKM come from the germline V gene. The CDR3 runs to 14 residues. The DNA for the CDR3 is TGTGCCAGCGACCGGGCCGTGGGGAAGGATACGCAGTATTTT. Translation: CASDRAVGKDTQYF.

V usage is TRBV20-1 and J usage is TRBJ1-4; D remains ambiguous. CDR1 and CDR2 (germline): DFQATT, SNEGSKA (reference sequence). V shed 2 bases and J shed 8 bases, with 6 bases lying between them. The CDR3 extends over 11 amino acids. CDR3 sequence reads: CSARQQEKLFF. For the CDR3, the DNA is TGCAGTGCTAGACAGCAAGAAAAACTGTTTTTT.

This rearrangement joins TRBV5-8 to TRBJ1-2, with 7 bases that match TRBD1. There are 16 residues in the CDR3. Looked up from germline, CDR1 is SGHTS and CDR2 is YDEGEE. With V trimmed by 2 bases and J by 3 bases, 10 bases remained unmatched. CDR3 amino acids: CASSFPSGGSDYGYTF. The DNA of the CDR3 is TGTGCCAGCAGCTTCCCCTCAGGGGGTTCGGACTATGGCTACACCTTC.

The chain combines TRBV4-1 with TRBJ1-1; 7 bases are a match to TRBD1. Per germline, CDR1 MGHRA and CDR2 YSYEKL. V lost 4 bases to trimming and J lost 2 bases; unmatched junction nucleotides: 7. The CDR3 length is 15 residues. The CDR3: CASSPLSGGNTEAFF. The CDR3 nucleotides read TGCGCCAGCAGCCCCTTATCAGGGGGAAACACTGAAGCTTTCTTT.

The V and J genes are TRBV6-5 and TRBJ2-5, with 10 positions matching TRBD2. The CDR3 sequence is 12 residues long. CDR1 is MNHEY and CDR2 is SVGAGI in the germline V gene. Trimming cost V 9 bases and J 3 bases; bases outside gene matches: 1. The CDR3 nucleotides are TGTGCCAGTAGCGGGGGGAAAGAGACCCAGTACTTC. It translates to CASSGGKETQYF.

This CDR3 reads CASSYGFNTEAFF. CDR3 sequence (DNA): TGTGCCAGCAGCTACGGCTTTAACACTGAAGCTTTCTTT. J is TRBJ1-1 and V is TRBV5-4; D ambiguous. V was cut by 3 bases and J by 2 bases, with 8 bases left in between. This CDR3 has 13 residues. Germline V gene lookup returns CDR1 SGHNT and CDR2 YYREEE (reference sequence).

The J gene is TRBJ2-4, the V gene TRBV6-1; 7 bases fit TRBD1. V trimming: 3 bases; J trimming: 3 bases; junction bases outside the gene matches: 11. Germline values: CDR1 MNHNS, CDR2 SASEGT. The CDR3 has 17 residues. CDR3: CASSDTSSRTGKNIQYF. In nucleotides, the CDR3 is TGTGCCAGCAGTGACACATCTTCGCGGACAGGCAAAAACATTCAGTACTTC.

The V and J genes are TRBV18 and TRBJ1-2; D is ambiguous. Germline V CDR1 and CDR2: KGHSH, LQKENI. The CDR3 runs 13 residues. Deletions cut 0 bases from V and 3 bases from J, with 5 bases between. The CDR3 region is CASSPPKYYGYTF. The CDR3 region has the DNA TGTGCCAGCTCACCACCGAAGTACTATGGCTACACCTTC.

This rearrangement joins TRBV30 to TRBJ2-5; D gene unclear. CDR1 is GTSNPN and CDR2 is SVGIG in the germline V gene (reference sequence). Trimming removed 3 bases from V and 2 bases from J, with 4 bases in between. The CDR3 extends over 11 amino acids. CDR3 protein: CAWRAQETQYF. The CDR3 coding sequence is TGTGCCTGGAGGGCTCAAGAGACCCAGTACTTC.

This sequence joins TRBV6-4 and TRBJ1-2; D unclear. V was cut by 6 bases and J by 5 bases, with 19 bases left in between. CDR3 length: 15 residues. Germline lookup yields CDR1 MRHNA and CDR2 SNTAGT. The DNA for the CDR3 is TGTGCCAGCAGATCGACTCTAACTGGGGAGTATGGCTACACCTTC. Its protein is CASRSTLTGEYGYTF.

The gene calls are TRBV6-1 and TRBJ2-3; D not certain. The CDR3 extends over 13 amino acids. Germline lookup yields CDR1 MNHNS and CDR2 SASEGT. Trimming stripped 3 bases from V and 2 bases from J, with 6 bases between. Here the CDR3 reads CASSDRATDTQYF. The CDR3 DNA sequence: TGTGCCAGCAGTGACCGAGCCACAGATACGCAGTATTTT.

This rearrangement joins TRBV12-5 to TRBJ2-3, with D maybe TRBD2 (5 bases). V gave up 0 bases and J gave up 3 bases, with 13 bases separating them. The CDR3 spans 16 residues. CDR1 is LGHNT, CDR2 FRNRAP, per germline. The chain's CDR3 is CASGLVRGGRTDTQYF. The CDR3, as DNA: TGTGCTAGTGGTTTGGTACGAGGAGGACGGACAGATACGCAGTATTTT.

CDR3 protein: CASSQVGQGGSNQPQHF. The CDR3 nucleotides read TGCGCCAGCAGCCAAGTAGGACAAGGAGGTAGCAATCAGCCCCAGCATTTT. The chain employs TRBV4-1 and TRBJ1-5, with D perhaps TRBD1 (5 bases). V gave up 1 base and J gave up 0 bases, with 13 bases separating them. Germline V CDR1 and CDR2: MGHRA, YSYEKL. This CDR3 spans 17 amino acids.

The chain recombines TRBV11-2 with TRBJ2-1; TRBD2 matches 12 bases. This CDR3 comprises 15 residues. Germline CDR1 is SGHAT and CDR2 is FQNNGV. V was clipped by 6 bases and J by 4 bases; unmatched bases: 4. This chain's CDR3 is CASSPTSGGYNEQFF. The CDR3 DNA sequence: TGTGCCAGCAGTCCGACTAGCGGGGGATACAATGAGCAGTTCTTC.

V and J are TRBV5-1 and TRBJ1-5; the D is unclear. The germline gives CDR1 SGHRS, CDR2 YFSETQ. The CDR3 runs to 14 residues. The germline V and J ends were trimmed by 0 bases and 5 bases, with 9 bases remaining between them. This CDR3 is CASSLAGVDQPQHF. DNA of the CDR3: TGCGCCAGCAGCTTGGCCGGGGTAGATCAGCCCCAGCATTTT.

The rearrangement uses TRBV5-1 and TRBJ1-2; TRBD1 aligns across 11 bases. The CDR3 contains 15 residues. V was clipped by 2 bases and J by 6 bases; unmatched bases: 6. Germline lookup yields CDR1 SGHRS and CDR2 YFSETQ. The chain's CDR3 is CASSFSGQGADGYTF. Here the CDR3 DNA reads TGCGCCAGCAGCTTTTCAGGACAGGGGGCAGATGGCTACACCTTC. Full variable domain (outside the CDR3, taken from reference TRBV5-1 and TRBJ1-2): KAGVTQTPRYLIKTRGQQVTLSCSPISGHRSVSWYQQTPGQGLQFLFEYFSETQRNKGNFPGRFSGRQFSNSRSEMNVSTLELGDSALYLCASSFSGQGADGYTFGSGTRLTVV.

This chain connects TRBV6-1 to TRBJ2-3; 8 bases are a match to TRBD1. The J segment lost 5 bases and the V segment lost 4 bases, leaving 11 bases of the junction unmatched. Germline loops: CDR1 MNHNS, CDR2 SASEGT. This CDR3 spans 16 amino acids. Here the CDR3 DNA reads TGTGCCAGCAGTGGGACCGGGACAGGTCGTAAAGATACGCAGTATTTT. The encoded protein is CASSGTGTGRKDTQYF.

This chain links TRBV5-8 with TRBJ2-5; 10 nucleotides agree with TRBD2. Trimming cost V 5 bases and J 11 bases; bases outside gene matches: 18. Germline-derived CDR1 and CDR2 are SGHTS and YDEGEE. The CDR3 is 16 residues long. CDR3 DNA sequence: TGTGCCAGCAGACTCCGCCTAGCGGGGGCCTTGAAAGGGCAGTACTTC. It codes for CASRLRLAGALKGQYF.

This chain joins TRBV5-1 and TRBJ2-1; a possible D gene is TRBD2 (5 bases). V shed 2 bases and J shed 2 bases, with 11 bases lying between them. Germline V gene lookup returns CDR1 SGHRS and CDR2 YFSETQ. CDR3 length: 15 residues. CDR3 bases: TGCGCCAGCAGCTTCGAGGGAAGTACCTACAATGAGCAGTTCTTC. Its protein is CASSFEGSTYNEQFF. The variable domain in full, completed from reference TRBV5-1 and TRBJ2-1, reads KAGVTQTPRYLIKTRGQQVTLSCSPISGHRSVSWYQQTPGQGLQFLFEYFSETQRNKGNFPGRFSGRQFSNSRSEMNVSTLELGDSALYLCASSFEGSTYNEQFFGPGTRLTVL.

V gene TRBV7-3 combines with J gene TRBJ2-6; D uncertain. V was cut by 5 bases and J by 0 bases, with 8 bases left in between. The germline V gene has CDR1 SGHTA and CDR2 FQGTGA. The CDR3 is 15 residues long. The chain's CDR3 is CASSIESSGANVLTF. As DNA, the CDR3 is TGTGCCAGCAGCATAGAAAGCTCTGGGGCCAACGTCCTGACTTTC. The full variable domain, its missing parts supplied by reference TRBV7-3 and TRBJ2-6, is GAGVSQTPSNKVTEKGKYVELRCDPISGHTALYWYRQSLGQGPEFLIYFQGTGAADDSGLPNDRFFAVRPEGSVSTLKIQRTERGDSAVYLCASSIESSGANVLTFGAGSRLTVL.

The chain is built from TRBV21-1 and TRBJ2-4; the table's TRBD1 call for D was not verified on the DNA. TRBV21-1 is termed a pseudogene. There are 20 residues in the CDR3. The CDR3, as DNA: TGTGCCAGCAGAAAAACCGTGTACAGGGATAGCATAATAGCCAAAAACATTCAGTACTTC. Encoded protein: CASRKTVYRDSIIAKNIQYF.

The chain combines TRBV5-4 with TRBJ2-5; 8 nucleotides match TRBD2. The last part of the DNA fits TRBJ2-7 better; the J call may be wrong. This CDR3 contains 14 residues. Germline values: CDR1 SGHNT, CDR2 YYREEE (reference sequence). CDR3 nucleotides: TGTGCCAGCAGCCCAACCGGGGGGGACTACGAGCAGTACTTC. It encodes CASSPTGGDYEQYF.